Below are 27 T cell receptor beta chains sequenced from a single sample in a study of cytomegalovirus exposure and HLA in healthy donors. The PCR was carried out with 60 Vbeta primers and 13 Jbeta primers. Clones were read by immunoSEQ multiplex PCR, and TCRdb kept only the in-frame ones, dropping some. The data show about 150,000 clones, less than 85% seen once. Sequencing input: PBMCs. The receptors derive from a man aged 45-65 years in good health and CMV-seropositive.

This chain uses TRBV11-3 with TRBJ2-7, with 9 bases aligning to TRBD1. V trimming: 5 bases; J trimming: 7 bases; junction bases outside the gene matches: 3. Germline values: CDR1 SGHNT, CDR2 YENEEA. This CDR3 has 12 amino acids. CDR3 protein: CASSQDRGEQYF. DNA of the CDR3: TGTGCCAGCAGCCAAGACAGGGGGGAGCAGTACTTC.

This chain uses TRBV4-2 with TRBJ2-7, with a possible D match to TRBD2 (5 bases). Germline lookup yields CDR1 LGHNA and CDR2 YNFKEQ. Trimming stripped 0 bases from V and 6 bases from J, with 18 bases between. CDR3 length equals 16 residues. This CDR3 is CASSQEITPTAGEQYF. Here the CDR3 DNA reads TGTGCCAGCAGCCAAGAAATAACACCAACTGCGGGCGAGCAGTACTTC.

V gene TRBV28 combines with J gene TRBJ2-3, with 7 bases aligning to TRBD2. The CDR3 has 16 amino acids. Germline CDR1 and CDR2: MDHEN and SYDVKM. V gave up 7 bases and J gave up 3 bases; unmatched junction bases: 13. DNA of the CDR3: TGTGCCAGCACCAGCGTGACTAGCTATGGGACAGATACGCAGTATTTT. The encoded protein is CASTSVTSYGTDTQYF.

This chain connects TRBV6-1 to TRBJ1-5, with D possibly matching TRBD1 (5 bases). Trimming shortened V by 4 bases and J by 5 bases, and 15 bases separated the two germline ends. The germline CDR1 and CDR2 sequences are MNHNS and SASEGT. This CDR3 is 15 amino acids long. The CDR3 DNA reads as TGTGCCAGCAGTGGCTTGCAAACGGGGGATCAGCCCCAGCATTTT. It is translated as CASSGLQTGDQPQHF.

The chain carries TRBV28 and TRBJ2-5, with TRBD1 matching over 9 bases. The CDR3 extends over 15 amino acids. The germline CDR1 and CDR2 sequences are MDHEN and SYDVKM. The J segment lost 0 bases and the V segment lost 6 bases, leaving 5 bases of the junction unmatched. The CDR3 DNA reads as TGTGCCAGCAGCCTAAGGGACAGGGACCAAGAGACCCAGTACTTC. Translated, it gives CASSLRDRDQETQYF.

This chain connects TRBV2 to TRBJ2-7; 10 nucleotides align to TRBD1. CDR1 is SNHLY, CDR2 FYNNEI, per germline. The CDR3 is 15 amino acids. With 5 bases clipped from V and 1 base from J, the junction kept 5 bases outside the gene matches. The CDR3 DNA is TGTGCCAGCAGTTCGACAGGGGGCAGGTCCTACGAGCAGTACTTC. Residues: CASSSTGGRSYEQYF.

This clone occurred a few times. This rearrangement joins TRBV6-4 to TRBJ2-3; 10 bases agree with TRBD2. The CDR3 has 15 residues. Losses at the gene ends were 4 bases for V and 4 bases for J; bases not matched to a gene: 5. Germline V gene sequence: CDR1 MRHNA, CDR2 SNTAGT. CDR3: CASSGLAGDADTQYF. The CDR3 DNA follows: TGTGCCAGCAGTGGTCTAGCGGGAGATGCAGATACGCAGTATTTT.

This chain uses TRBV7-2 with TRBJ1-2, with TRBD1 matching over 10 bases. This CDR3 has 14 residues. CDR1 SGHTA and CDR2 FQGNSA come from the germline V gene. The V gene end was trimmed by 8 bases and the J gene end by 4 bases; junction bases not matched to a gene: 7. CDR3 amino acids: CASGPDRGPYGYTF. The CDR3 region has the DNA TGTGCCAGCGGACCCGACAGGGGGCCCTATGGCTACACCTTC.

The V call is TRBV10-3, the J call TRBJ2-3, with 9 bases lining up with TRBD1. CDR1 ENHRY and CDR2 SYGVKD come from the germline V gene. The CDR3 has 17 amino acids. V was pared by 5 bases and J by 0 bases, with 9 bases of the junction left unmatched. The CDR3 coding sequence is TGTGCCATCAGTTCATCAACCGGGACAGGGAGCACAGATACGCAGTATTTT. It specifies CAISSSTGTGSTDTQYF.

This clone showed up just a few times. The chain joins TRBV19 to TRBJ2-3; 9 bases match TRBD2. This CDR3 is 15 amino acids long. Losses at the gene ends were 1 base for V and 4 bases for J; bases not matched to a gene: 3. CDR1 is LNHDA, CDR2 SQIVND, per germline (reference sequence). CDR3 DNA: TGTGCCAGTAGTATAGGCGCTAGCGGGGCAGATACGCAGTATTTT. Residues: CASSIGASGADTQYF.

Only one count was recorded for this clone. V usage is TRBV27 and J usage is TRBJ1-6, with TRBD1 matching over 8 bases. The CDR3 has 17 residues. The germline gives CDR1 MNHEY, CDR2 SMNVEV (reference sequence). The trim removed 4 bases at V and 0 bases at J, leaving 5 bases unmatched. CDR3 amino acids: CASSYRGKSSYNSPLHF. The CDR3 DNA reads TGTGCCAGCAGTTACAGGGGGAAGAGCTCCTATAATTCACCCCTCCACTTT.

The J gene is TRBJ2-7, the V gene TRBV30; TRBD2 is a possible D gene (6 bases). There are 13 residues in the CDR3. The V end was cut by 2 bases, the J end by 6 bases, with 14 bases between. Germline V lookup: CDR1 GTSNPN, CDR2 SVGIG (reference sequence). The DNA for the CDR3 is TGTGCCTGGAGTCTGACTAGTCCTGCCGAGCAGTACTTC. It is translated as CAWSLTSPAEQYF.

The rearrangement links TRBV27 to TRBJ2-4; 9 bases are a match to TRBD1. The CDR3 runs 15 residues. CDR1 is MNHEY and CDR2 is SMNVEV in the germline V gene (reference sequence). V lost 6 bases, J lost 9 bases, and 12 bases stayed unmatched. The CDR3 coding sequence is TGTGCCAGCAGAGGGACAGGGTCCATAGATGGCATTCAGTACTTC. It codes for CASRGTGSIDGIQYF.

The genes are TRBV23-1 and TRBJ2-5; 9 bases are shared with TRBD1. TRBV23-1 is identified as an open reading frame with a role that is uncertain. V shed 0 bases, J shed 4 bases, and the junction held 12 bases outside the gene matches. This CDR3 contains 18 residues. DNA of the CDR3: TGCGCCAGCAGTCAATCCGAGGGACAGGGTATTGAAGTAGAGACCCAGTACTTC. Translation gives CASSQSEGQGIEVETQYF.

The chain carries TRBV6-1 and TRBJ2-7, with D unresolved. The CDR3 loop spans 14 amino acids. The germline V gene encodes CDR1 MNHNS and CDR2 SASEGT. Trimming shortened V by 6 bases and J by 1 base, and 13 bases separated the two germline ends. CDR3 region: CASSELGRSYEQYF. As DNA, the CDR3 is TGTGCCAGCAGCGAACTTGGCAGATCCTACGAGCAGTACTTC.

This rearrangement joins TRBV19 to TRBJ1-6, with 9 bases fitting TRBD1. Per germline, CDR1 LNHDA and CDR2 SQIVND (reference sequence). After removal of 10 bases from V and 6 bases from J, the junction contained 16 bases not matched to a gene. The CDR3 is 17 residues long. The chain's CDR3 is CATRKGTGWDFNSPLHF. The CDR3 DNA is TGTGCCACCAGAAAAGGGACAGGGTGGGATTTTAATTCACCCCTCCACTTT.

This chain joins TRBV28 and TRBJ1-1, with TRBD1 matching 7 bases. The CDR3 totals 16 residues. Germline V gene sequence: CDR1 MDHEN, CDR2 SYDVKM. Losses at the gene ends were 2 bases for V and 2 bases for J; bases not matched to a gene: 8. This CDR3 reads CASSLKPGQINTEAFF. In DNA form, the CDR3 reads TGTGCCAGCAGTTTAAAGCCGGGACAGATAAACACTGAAGCTTTCTTT.

This rearrangement joins TRBV5-1 to TRBJ1-2, with a weak D call TRBD1 (6 bases). This CDR3 has 15 amino acids. Germline CDR1 SGHRS, CDR2 YFSETQ. V lost 3 bases and J 5 bases, leaving 17 bases between the germline ends. In DNA form, the CDR3 reads TGCGCCAGCAGCTCGGACAGCTTGGGAGTATATGGCTACACCTTC. It encodes CASSSDSLGVYGYTF.

The chain has TRBV4-2 and TRBJ2-7; 7 bases match TRBD2. J gave up 5 bases and V 4 bases, and 11 bases lay outside the gene matches. The CDR3 consists of 15 residues. The germline CDR1 and CDR2 sequences are LGHNA and YNFKEQ. CDR3 DNA sequence: TGTGCCAGCAGCCGGGGCGGGGGAACCGACCACGAGCAGTACTTC. Its translation: CASSRGGGTDHEQYF.

This clone was observed a handful of times. The conserved closing phenylalanine or tryptophan is absent in this CDR3, likely reflecting a read error. It is unclear where the CDR3 begins or ends on the DNA, so no DNA is shown, and the CDR3 is as TCRdb lists it. The chain links TRBV2 to TRBJ1-2; the D call in the table, TRBD1, was not verified against the DNA. The CDR3 is 13 residues long, counting both termini. Germline V gene data show CDR1 as SNHLY and CDR2 as FYNNEI. CDR3 loop: CASSVRQGAVPSL.

The gene calls are TRBV28 and TRBJ2-3; TRBD1 is a possible D gene (5 bases). There are 17 residues in the CDR3. V shed 5 bases and J shed 0 bases, with 18 bases lying between them. CDR1 is MDHEN, CDR2 SYDVKM, per germline. CDR3 amino acids: CASSPLRETVSTDTQYF. DNA of the CDR3: TGTGCCAGCAGTCCACTCCGTGAGACAGTTAGCACAGATACGCAGTATTTT.

The V call is TRBV27, the J call TRBJ2-3; D possibly corresponds to TRBD1 (6 bases). The V end lost 6 bases, the J end lost 0 bases, and 13 bases lay between the germline ends. Looked up from germline, CDR1 is MNHEY and CDR2 is SMNVEV (reference sequence). The CDR3 runs 15 residues. CDR3 in amino acids: CASRDRPSSTDTQYF. The CDR3 region has the DNA TGTGCCAGCAGAGACAGGCCTTCTAGCACAGATACGCAGTATTTT.

The rearrangement joins TRBV30 to TRBJ2-1; tentatively, D is TRBD1 (6 bases). Trimming took 2 bases from V and 5 from J, leaving 19 bases between them. The V gene's germline CDR1 is GTSNPN and CDR2 SVGIG (reference sequence). This CDR3 comprises 16 residues. The CDR3 DNA sequence: TGTGCCTGGAGTATGTGGGGCAGGGGTTTGGACAATGAGCAGTTCTTC. As protein: CAWSMWGRGLDNEQFF.

The V gene is TRBV29-1, the J gene TRBJ2-3; perhaps TRBD2 as D (6 bases). Germline V gene sequence: CDR1 SQVTM, CDR2 ANQGSEA. The CDR3 extends over 13 amino acids. The DNA of the CDR3 is TGCGTATTGGGCGGGGTCAACACAGATACGCAGTATTTT. Translated, it gives CVLGGVNTDTQYF.

A word on this clone: At the DNA level, this CDR3 is encoded by other sequences in the same sample as well. The chain has TRBV5-1 and TRBJ2-7; tentatively, D is TRBD2 (6 bases). The CDR3 runs 14 residues. The V end was cut by 0 bases, the J end by 1 base, with 8 bases between. CDR1 and CDR2 from the germline V gene are SGHRS and YFSETQ. CDR3 coding DNA: TGCGCCAGCAGCTTGGCAGGGACTTCCTACGAGCAGTACTTC. Its translation: CASSLAGTSYEQYF.

This clone was seen more than once but under ten times. This chain uses TRBV7-6 with TRBJ1-4, with 8 bases fitting TRBD1. Trimming cost V 0 bases and J 8 bases; bases outside gene matches: 8. Germline CDR1 reads SGHVS; CDR2 reads FNYEAQ. The CDR3 has 16 residues. The CDR3 bases are TGTGCCAGCAGCTTAGCTTCAGGCCAGGGGGCGGAAAAACTGTTTTTT. It encodes CASSLASGQGAEKLFF.

The chain links TRBV4-1 to TRBJ2-4, with TRBD2 as a possible D gene (5 bases). The germline CDR1 and CDR2 sequences are MGHRA and YSYEKL. This CDR3 is built from 17 residues. The germline V and J ends were trimmed by 2 bases and 3 bases, with 17 bases remaining between them. The CDR3: CASSQNRYGLDKNIQYF. In DNA, the CDR3 is TGCGCCAGCAGCCAAAACCGTTACGGACTGGACAAAAACATTCAGTACTTC.